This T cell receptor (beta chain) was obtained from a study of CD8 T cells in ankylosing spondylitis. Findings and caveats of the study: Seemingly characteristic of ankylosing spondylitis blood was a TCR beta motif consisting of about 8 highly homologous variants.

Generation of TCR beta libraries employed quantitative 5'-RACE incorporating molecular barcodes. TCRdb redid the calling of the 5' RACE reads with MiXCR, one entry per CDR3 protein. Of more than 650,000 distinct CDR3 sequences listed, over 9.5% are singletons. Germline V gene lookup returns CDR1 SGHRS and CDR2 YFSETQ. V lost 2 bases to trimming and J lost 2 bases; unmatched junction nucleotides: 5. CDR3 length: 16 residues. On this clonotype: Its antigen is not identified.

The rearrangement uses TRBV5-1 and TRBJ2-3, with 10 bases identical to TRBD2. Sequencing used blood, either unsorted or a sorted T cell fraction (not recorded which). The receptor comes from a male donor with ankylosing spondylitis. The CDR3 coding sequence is TGCGCCAGCAGCTTCGGACTAGCGGATACCACAGATACGCAGTATTTT. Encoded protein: CASSFGLADTTDTQYF.